The clone carrying this T cell receptor (beta chain) was observed a single time. Its antigen is as yet unknown. This record comes from a study of shared clonotypes between healthy human individuals. Looking at the study overall: The study drew on two women and a few men aged 18 to 49 as donors. Three plates were used per donor for CD4 naive, three for CD4 memory, two for CD8 naive and one for CD8 memory.

Using immunoSEQ multiplex PCR, the repertoire was profiled, and TCRdb retains in-frame clones only, with some absent. The repertoire holds 2 million to 3 million clones, with around 90% as singletons. The J segment lost 5 bases and the V segment lost 2 bases, leaving 5 bases of the junction unmatched. This CDR3 has 14 residues. Germline CDR1 is KGHSH and CDR2 is LQKENI. Study-wide findings and caveats: Non-shared clonotypes had lower generation probabilities than clonotypes shared by all four sorted-subset donors. An effect of sequencing depth on clonotype sharing among donors was expected.

This sequence joins TRBV18 and TRBJ2-7, with TRBD2 identical over 8 bases. The receptor's source is a young man in good health. Sequenced input: naive CD4+ T cells sorted from blood. Indicated subset: CD45RA+ positively selected. The chain's CDR3 is CASSPTAGDNEQYF. The DNA for the CDR3 is TGTGCCAGCTCACCAACAGCGGGGGACAACGAGCAGTACTTC.